This entry describes one T cell receptor beta chain. What antigen it recognizes has not been identified. The input lacks base qualities; no much larger clone sits a single base away. TCR beta CDR3 regions were amplified from RNA transcripts for repertoire sequencing. HTBI primers and the Qiagen OneStep RT-PCR kit were used in a first-round RT-PCR, which was followed by a second-round multiplex PCR, size selection and purification. Sequencing of the libraries was carried out on an Illumina HiSeq2000 in paired-end mode with 100 bp reads. On the authors' methods: SOAPnuke was used for read processing, and reads with adapters, uncalled bases, a mean Phred below 15, or no exact constant-primer or identifier match were discarded. High-quality paired reads were merged with COPE v1.2.5. Clonotypes were defined as unique nucleotide sequences and were aligned to IMGT TRB V, D and J references using MiTCR v1.1. Analysis was restricted to V-J combinations with a frequency above 0.0001, which covered over 98% of repertoires. For each V-J combination, a TCR clonal expansion and chaos score was defined as F50 clonal expansion divided by the chaos observed in the TCRdist matrix. Features were reduced by Welch's t-statistics and random forest to approximately 13 V-J combinations, which fed a naive Bayes classifier. The similarity between thyroid and blood repertoires was quantified using the Morisita-Horn index. The public reads were reprocessed in TCRdb via fastp at Q25 and MiXCR, keeping in-frame beta chains. Every entry covers one CDR3 protein and lists the most common genes and DNA from its rows. The V and J calls, along with clone size, are taken from TCRdb and not from the paper's own processing. The sample has around 1,000,000 distinct CDR3 sequences on record, about 38% of them singletons. Over 8.5% of the sample lies in the top ten.

Reading the germline V gene gives CDR1 LGHNA and CDR2 YSLEER. V loses 4 bases of germline sequence and J loses 6 bases, and the interval between the two ends is 19 bases. Taken from cysteine to phenylalanine, the CDR3 has 16 residues. The entry retains the CDR3 DNA only, 48 bases that are in frame from base 1. This entry is derived from a study of Graves' ophthalmopathy and Graves' hyperthyroidism (dated by TCRdb to between 2018 and 2020). Describing the broader study: Hyperthyroidism was considered stable if no progression to ophthalmopathy occurred within 18 months of follow-up. To tell Graves' ophthalmopathy apart from Graves' hyperthyroidism, and to predict which patients would progress to ophthalmopathy, the study relied on TCR beta repertoire signatures. In total, approximately 130 blood samples were TCR-sequenced: around 42 ophthalmopathy, 75 hyperthyroidism and approximately 17 hyperthyroidism-to-ophthalmopathy patients. To explore V-J signatures that distinguish ophthalmopathy from hyperthyroidism, a discovery set of more than 90 patients was enrolled, made up of some 41 with ophthalmopathy and 57 with stable hyperthyroidism. The independent validation cohort included about 20 hyperthyroidism patients plus 17 patients who later progressed from hyperthyroidism to ophthalmopathy. In roughly six hyperthyroidism patients, T-cell repertoires of thyroid tissue and blood were compared. Following sample collection, hyperthyroidism patients were given methimazole at a starting dose of 30 mg daily, and ophthalmopathy patients were given high-dose intravenous methylprednisolone.

Hyperthyroidism patients were newly diagnosed, were aged 18 to 65 years, and had a disease duration under 2 months. Patients with other autoimmune diseases, uncontrolled infections, pregnancy or lactation were excluded. Diagnosis was based on clinical symptoms, serum thyroxine, TRAb, thyroid ultrasound and orbital computed tomography. Trizol reagent was used to extract the total RNA, and its quality was then checked on an Agilent 2100 Bioanalyzer. Points the paper makes about the study in general: In validation, the model predicted ophthalmopathy progression with 70.59% sensitivity and 72.22% specificity; 12 predicted patients were CT-confirmed with GO in a median of around 6 months. No statistical method was used to set the sample size in advance, and the investigators knew which group each participant was assigned to. Most expanded thyroid clonotypes with frequency above 0.001 were also detected in blood, suggesting blood repertoires may reflect the thyroid immune response. In cross-validation, the 13-signature model distinguished ophthalmopathy from stable hyperthyroidism with around 90% sensitivity and approximately 81% specificity, while in the test set the corresponding values were 80% and 75%.

Input material: peripheral blood or thyroid tissue (not recorded which). This chain joins TRBV4-3 to TRBJ1-5; the D segment could be TRBD1, given 6 matching bases. This TCR derives from an adult man with Graves' hyperthyroidism. The CDR3 has the sequence CASSRNGGRVCQPQHF. The nucleotide sequence is given as TGCGCCAGCAGCCGGAACGGGGGCAGGGTGTGTCAGCCCCAGCATTTT.